A single sample gave rise to the 32 T cell receptor beta chains below, sequenced in a study of cytomegalovirus exposure and HLA in healthy donors. Clones were sequenced by immunoSEQ multiplex PCR, and TCRdb holds only the in-frame ones, with some missing. The sample lists about 130,000 clones; more than 95% were seen once. Specimen: PBMCs. These receptors were obtained from a man younger than 35 in good health and CMV-seronegative.

The chain carries TRBV11-2 and TRBJ1-2, with TRBD1 matching over 7 bases. The trim removed 3 bases at V and 4 bases at J, leaving 11 bases unmatched. Germline assignment: CDR1 SGHAT and CDR2 FQNNGV. This CDR3 contains 16 residues. The chain's CDR3 is CASSLRQGGGGYGYTF. The CDR3 DNA sequence: TGTGCCAGCAGCTTGAGACAGGGAGGAGGAGGCTATGGCTACACCTTC.

The chain combines TRBV30 with TRBJ1-5, with 7 positions matching TRBD1. The germline V gene encodes CDR1 GTSNPN and CDR2 SVGIG (reference sequence). This CDR3 contains 14 residues. V shed 3 bases, J shed 3 bases, and the junction held 5 bases outside the gene matches. CDR3: CAWSEGTDNQPQHF. The CDR3 DNA sequence: TGTGCCTGGAGCGAAGGGACAGACAATCAGCCCCAGCATTTT.

The gene calls are TRBV30 and TRBJ2-1; 10 bases fit TRBD2. The V gene end was trimmed by 3 bases and the J gene end by 5 bases; junction bases not matched to a gene: 10. Germline values: CDR1 GTSNPN, CDR2 SVGIG (reference sequence). There are 16 residues in the CDR3. The CDR3, as DNA: TGTGCCTGGAGAAGTCTAGCGGGAGTTTTCAACAATGAGCAGTTCTTC. Amino acids: CAWRSLAGVFNNEQFF.

The chain is built from TRBV7-2 and TRBJ1-1; D is uncertain. The CDR3 extends over 10 amino acids. The V gene lost 8 bases and the J gene lost 2 bases, with 3 bases spanning the gap. Germline loops: CDR1 SGHTA, CDR2 FQGNSA. CDR3 protein: CASGNTEAFF. Here the CDR3 DNA reads TGTGCCAGCGGCAACACTGAAGCTTTCTTT.

This chain connects TRBV27 to TRBJ1-2, with D perhaps TRBD1 (6 bases). CDR1 is MNHEY, CDR2 SMNVEV, per germline (reference sequence). The V gene lost 0 bases and the J gene lost 4 bases, with 9 bases spanning the gap. There are 14 residues in the CDR3. The CDR3 loop reads CASSLSGDIYGYTF. CDR3 nucleotides: TGTGCCAGCAGTTTATCGGGGGACATCTATGGCTACACCTTC.

The V gene is TRBV30, the J gene TRBJ1-2, with unresolved D. In germline, CDR1 is GTSNPN, CDR2 SVGIG (reference sequence). The V gene lost 0 bases and the J gene lost 8 bases, with 10 bases spanning the gap. This CDR3 contains 12 residues. The CDR3 region has the DNA TGTGCCTGGAGTGTAATCGAGGAAGGCTACACCTTC. It codes for CAWSVIEEGYTF.

This chain connects TRBV7-2 to TRBJ2-1, with D unclear. Germline V gene sequence: CDR1 SGHTA, CDR2 FQGNSA. Trimming took 1 base from V and 0 from J, leaving 7 bases between them. This CDR3 comprises 15 residues. For the CDR3, the DNA is TGTGCCAGCAGCTTAGACTCAAGCTCCTACAATGAGCAGTTCTTC. Its translation: CASSLDSSSYNEQFF. The entire variable domain, with the rest obtained from reference TRBV7-2 and TRBJ2-1, is as follows: GAGVSQSPSNKVTEKGKDVELRCDPISGHTALYWYRQSLGQGLEFLIYFQGNSAPDKSGLPSDRFSAERTGGSVSTLTIQRTQQEDSAVYLCASSLDSSSYNEQFFGPGTRLTVL.

This clone was found a few times. The V call is TRBV9, the J call TRBJ1-5; D is uncertain. V lost 2 bases to trimming and J lost 3 bases, with 9 bases between them. Germline V CDR1 and CDR2: SGDLS, YYNGEE. This CDR3 region has 14 residues. Here the CDR3 reads CASSVGGYNQPQHF. The CDR3 DNA is TGTGCCAGCAGCGTGGGAGGATACAATCAGCCCCAGCATTTT.

The chain couples TRBV30 to TRBJ1-1; D gene ambiguous. Trimming removed 1 base from V and 4 bases from J, with 10 bases in between. This CDR3 is 13 amino acids long. Germline V gives CDR1 GTSNPN, CDR2 SVGIG (reference sequence). CDR3: CAWSGAGSTEAFF. CDR3 sequence (DNA): TGTGCCTGGAGTGGGGCGGGAAGCACTGAAGCTTTCTTT.

The DNA for the CDR3 is TGTGCCAGCAGCTCGGGGACAGTCGAGCAGTACTTC. Its protein product is CASSSGTVEQYF. The V gene is TRBV7-9, the J gene TRBJ2-7; 7 nucleotides match TRBD1. V was pared by 4 bases and J by 6 bases, with 3 bases of the junction left unmatched. This CDR3 has 12 residues. Germline CDR1 reads SEHNR; CDR2 reads FQNEAQ (reference sequence). The full variable domain, completed using reference TRBV7-9 and TRBJ2-7, is DTGVSQNPRHKITKRGQNVTFRCDPISEHNRLYWYRQTLGQGPEFLTYFQNEAQLEKSRLLSDRFSAERPKGSFSTLEIQRTEQGDSAMYLCASSSGTVEQYFGPGTRLTVT.

The chain recombines TRBV28 with TRBJ1-3; 7 positions agree with TRBD1. Germline CDR1 is MDHEN and CDR2 is SYDVKM. V gave up 5 bases and J gave up 7 bases; unmatched junction bases: 8. The CDR3 consists of 14 residues. The DNA of the CDR3 is TGTGCCAGCAGTGACAGGGCCCGTGGGAACACCATATATTTT. Residues: CASSDRARGNTIYF.

This clone was counted at least ten times. The gene calls are TRBV7-2 and TRBJ2-3; 7 nucleotides agree with TRBD2. J was trimmed by 2 bases and V by 4 bases; bases with no gene match: 3. The CDR3 runs to 14 residues. The germline gives CDR1 SGHTA, CDR2 FQGNSA. DNA for the CDR3: TGTGCCAGCAGCTGGACTAGTTCCACAGATACGCAGTATTTT. This codes for CASSWTSSTDTQYF.

This rearrangement joins TRBV5-6 to TRBJ2-1; weak D call: TRBD1 (5 bases). V lost 4 bases and J lost 12, with 14 bases in between. Germline CDR1 SGHDT, CDR2 YYEEEE. The CDR3 runs to 12 residues. DNA of the CDR3: TGTGCCAGCAGCGGGGCCCCGAGTGGGCAGTTCTTC. Translating it yields CASSGAPSGQFF.

The chain recombines TRBV6-5 with TRBJ1-1, with a possible D match to TRBD1 (5 bases). The CDR3 is made up of 14 amino acids. Germline V gives CDR1 MNHEY, CDR2 SVGAGI. The V and J ends lost 1 base and 3 bases respectively, with 9 bases between them. The CDR3 coding sequence is TGTGCCAGCAGTTACTTGGCAGGGCACACTGAAGCTTTCTTT. This codes for CASSYLAGHTEAFF.

The J gene is TRBJ1-3, the V gene TRBV28, with 9 bases matching TRBD1. The ends lost 7 bases at V and 3 bases at J; junction bases unmatched: 4. The CDR3 length is 14 residues. Looked up from germline, CDR1 is MDHEN and CDR2 is SYDVKM. The CDR3 is CASIETGGGNTIYF. The CDR3, as DNA: TGTGCCAGCATAGAGACAGGGGGTGGAAACACCATATATTTT.

The V call is TRBV15, the J call TRBJ1-5; 12 bases fit TRBD1. The length of the CDR3 is 20 residues. Germline V CDR1 and CDR2: LNHNV, YYDKDF (reference sequence). V was pared by 1 base and J by 0 bases, with 10 bases of the junction left unmatched. The CDR3 loop is CATSRVYRDRGRDSNQPQHF. The CDR3 DNA reads as TGTGCCACCAGCAGAGTCTACCGGGACAGGGGGCGGGATAGCAATCAGCCCCAGCATTTT.

As to this clone: One end of the junction is discordant with germline, which a read error may explain. V gene TRBV11-2 combines with J gene TRBJ2-7; a weak D match, TRBD1 (5 bases). The length of the CDR3 is 11 residues. Germline V lookup: CDR1 SGHAT, CDR2 FQNNGV. CDR3 DNA: TGTGCCAGCAGCCTAGGTGCAGGGTTCGACTTC. Amino acids: CASSLGAGFDF.

The chain joins TRBV29-1 to TRBJ2-1; 11 bases align to TRBD1. Looked up from germline, CDR1 is SQVTM and CDR2 is ANQGSEA. The CDR3 has 18 amino acids. J was trimmed by 6 bases and V by 6 bases; bases with no gene match: 19. The CDR3 is CSVRSPGQGGSWANEQFF. In DNA, the CDR3 is TGCAGCGTCCGCTCACCGGGACAGGGGGGCAGTTGGGCCAATGAGCAGTTCTTC.

The chain uses TRBV2 and TRBJ2-3; 9 bases line up with TRBD2. The CDR3 is made up of 15 amino acids. The germline CDR1 and CDR2 sequences are SNHLY and FYNNEI. V was clipped by 8 bases and J by 4 bases; unmatched bases: 10. The CDR3 nucleotides read TGTGCCAGCCAACCTAGCGGGATTGCCCCAGATACGCAGTATTTT. Its translation is CASQPSGIAPDTQYF.

This chain links TRBV5-4 with TRBJ1-1, with D possibly TRBD1 on 6 matching bases. Trimming cost V 2 bases and J 5 bases, with 10 bases left between them. CDR3 length equals 13 residues. CDR1 SGHNT and CDR2 YYREEE come from the germline V gene (reference sequence). The CDR3 DNA reads as TGTGCCAGCAGCTTTTCAGGGGCAACTGAAGCTTTCTTT. Its protein is CASSFSGATEAFF.

The chain links TRBV28 to TRBJ1-4; D unclear. This CDR3 region has 15 residues. CDR1 is MDHEN and CDR2 is SYDVKM in the germline V gene. V was pared by 3 bases and J by 5 bases, with 13 bases between. CDR3 DNA: TGTGCCAGCAGTTTTTTGGGCAGCAAAAATGAAAAACTGTTTTTT. Its translation is CASSFLGSKNEKLFF. The full variable domain, rest sourced from reference TRBV28 and TRBJ1-4, is DVKVTQSSRYLVKRTGEKVFLECVQDMDHENMFWYRQDPGLGLRLIYFSYDVKMKEKGDIPEGYSVSREKKERFSLILESASTNQTSMYLCASSFLGSKNEKLFFGSGTQLSVL.

The chain joins TRBV6-6 to TRBJ1-1; 7 bases map to TRBD1. Germline CDR1 MNHNY, CDR2 SVGAGI (reference sequence). CDR3 length: 10 amino acids. The V gene end was trimmed by 8 bases and the J gene end by 8 bases; junction bases not matched to a gene: 2. The chain's CDR3 is CASGQDEAFF. Here the CDR3 DNA reads TGTGCCAGCGGACAGGACGAAGCTTTCTTT.

This chain links TRBV12-1 with TRBJ2-1; the table gives TRBD2 as D, unverified against the DNA. TRBV12-1 is an annotated pseudogene. The CDR3 contains 17 residues. CDR3 nucleotides: TGTGCCAGCAGCCTCCGGGGGGTGCGGGAACGTGACAATGAGCAGTTCTTC. Encoded protein: CASSLRGVRERDNEQFF.

This sequence joins TRBV7-9 and TRBJ1-5; D is perhaps TRBD1 (5 bases). The CDR3 loop spans 14 amino acids. The germline V and J ends were trimmed by 1 base and 7 bases, with 11 bases remaining between them. Germline V gives CDR1 SEHNR, CDR2 FQNEAQ (reference sequence). CDR3 amino acids: CASSLGRADQPQHF. The CDR3 DNA reads TGTGCCAGCAGCTTAGGCAGGGCGGACCAGCCCCAGCATTTT.

This chain links TRBV9 with TRBJ1-4, with D perhaps TRBD1 (5 bases). CDR1 is SGDLS and CDR2 is YYNGEE in the germline V gene. V was clipped by 0 bases and J by 5 bases, with 11 bases between them. This CDR3 comprises 15 residues. DNA of the CDR3: TGTGCCAGCAGCGTAGAGGGGAACACCAATGAAAAACTGTTTTTT. Protein: CASSVEGNTNEKLFF.

V gene TRBV7-2 combines with J gene TRBJ2-2; the match to TRBD2 covers 11 bases. The CDR3 runs to 15 residues. Germline V CDR1 and CDR2: SGHTA, FQGNSA. With V trimmed by 2 bases and J by 7 bases, 3 bases remained unmatched. This chain's CDR3 is CASSLTSGSGGELFF. The CDR3 DNA sequence: TGTGCCAGCAGCTTAACTAGCGGGAGTGGCGGGGAGCTGTTTTTT.

V is TRBV18 and J is TRBJ1-5; 8 bases agree with TRBD1. The CDR3 loop spans 14 amino acids. The J segment lost 3 bases and the V segment lost 3 bases, leaving 1 base of the junction unmatched. Germline lookup yields CDR1 KGHSH and CDR2 LQKENI. The DNA of the CDR3 is TGTGCCAGCTCACCGGGACAGGTCAATCAGCCCCAGCATTTT. This codes for CASSPGQVNQPQHF.

The chain's CDR3 is CASSLAGGAGETQYF. Here the CDR3 DNA reads TGTGCCAGCAGCTTAGCCGGCGGGGCGGGGGAGACCCAGTACTTC. V usage is TRBV7-3 and J usage is TRBJ2-5; D is perhaps TRBD2 (6 bases). CDR1 SGHTA and CDR2 FQGTGA come from the germline V gene. The CDR3 consists of 15 residues. V lost 2 bases, J lost 5 bases, and 15 bases lay in between.

The gene calls are TRBV7-9 and TRBJ2-5, with D possibly matching TRBD2 (6 bases). This CDR3 contains 16 residues. Trimming took 6 bases from V and 5 from J, leaving 22 bases between them. CDR1 and CDR2 (germline): SEHNR, FQNEAQ (reference sequence). In DNA form, the CDR3 reads TGTGCCAGCAGGCCCGTGGTAAAGCGCGGAGGGGAGACCCAGTACTTC. This gives the protein CASRPVVKRGGETQYF.

CDR3 coding DNA: TGTGCCAGTAACTCTGGACAGGGGAGGGGGTATAGCAATCAGCCCCAGCATTTT. Amino acids: CASNSGQGRGYSNQPQHF. The chain joins TRBV19 to TRBJ1-5; TRBD1 matches 9 bases. Unmatched junction bases numbered 13, after V lost 7 bases and J lost 0 bases. The CDR3 has 18 residues. Germline CDR1 is LNHDA and CDR2 is SQIVND (reference sequence).

The genes are TRBV4-3 and TRBJ2-1, with 14 bases fitting TRBD2. Germline CDR1 LGHNA, CDR2 YSLEER. The CDR3 has 19 amino acids. Germline trimming cut 6 bases from V and 2 bases from J; bases unmatched to any gene: 12. Here the CDR3 DNA reads TGCGCCAGCAGGAGGACGGGGACTAGCGGGAGTAAAGCCTACAATGAGCAGTTCTTC. Residues: CASRRTGTSGSKAYNEQFF.

The genes are TRBV15 and TRBJ2-7; the match to TRBD1 covers 8 bases. CDR1 is LNHNV, CDR2 YYDKDF, per germline (reference sequence). V lost 1 base to trimming and J lost 0 bases; unmatched junction nucleotides: 2. This CDR3 has 15 amino acids. The CDR3 spells CATSRGGQASYEQYF. The CDR3, as DNA: TGTGCCACCAGCAGAGGGGGACAGGCCTCCTACGAGCAGTACTTC.